Below, 2 T cell receptor beta chains from the same sample are listed, as sequenced in a study of shared clonotypes between healthy human individuals. The data were produced by immunoSEQ multiplex PCR, yet TCRdb's version contains in-frame clones alone and is incomplete. In the table there are more than 2,000,000 clones, approximately 93% of which are singletons. Sequencing used naive CD4+ T cells from PBMCs. Subset indicated: CD45RA+ positively selected. These receptors were obtained from a man between 18 and 35 years old in good health. Some clones in this sample may be carry-over from other donors' samples.

The chain uses TRBV5-1 and TRBJ2-3, with TRBD2 matching 8 bases. The germline V gene encodes CDR1 SGHRS and CDR2 YFSETQ. The CDR3 sequence is 16 residues long. The J segment lost 2 bases and the V segment lost 0 bases, leaving 5 bases of the junction unmatched. The CDR3 is CASSLEAAGATDTQYF. The CDR3 DNA reads as TGCGCCAGCAGCTTGGAGGCAGCGGGAGCCACAGATACGCAGTATTTT.

Remarks on this clone: The identical CDR3 is also encoded by other nucleotide sequences in the sample. The chain is built from TRBV5-1 and TRBJ2-7, with 9 bases identical to TRBD1. Germline CDR1 is SGHRS and CDR2 is YFSETQ. The CDR3 is made up of 15 amino acids. V was pared by 0 bases and J by 3 bases, with 4 bases of the junction left unmatched. CDR3 in DNA: TGCGCCAGCAGCTTGGCTCCGGGACAGGGCTACGAGCAGTACTTC. Its protein product is CASSLAPGQGYEQYF.